The 31 T cell receptor beta chains presented below share a single source sample, sequenced in a study of T cells expressing NK-cell markers. TCRdb reprocessed the 5' RACE reads, keeping one entry per CDR3 protein, no DNA. Its clone listing holds about 150,000 distinct CDR3 sequences. The sequencing sample was made of blood T cells: a sorted CD56 or NKG2C T cell subset, CD4+ or CD8+ T cells, or bulk PBMC T cells (not recorded which). These receptors came from a woman in her forties or fifties in good health.

The chain carries TRBV7-3 and TRBJ2-2; TCRdb's assignment of TRBD2 cannot be checked, as there is no DNA. The germline CDR1 and CDR2 sequences are SGHTA and FQGTGA. CDR3 length: 17 amino acids. The CDR3: CASSFTVAGEGTGELFF.

The rearrangement links TRBV5-1 to TRBJ2-2; with no DNA, the TCRdb D assignment of TRBD1 cannot be verified. CDR3 length: 16 amino acids. Germline V CDR1 and CDR2: SGHRS, YFSETQ. CDR3 sequence: CASSLPSGGETGELFF. The variable domain in full, with the rest retrieved from reference TRBV5-1 and TRBJ2-2, is KAGVTQTPRYLIKTRGQQVTLSCSPISGHRSVSWYQQTPGQGLQFLFEYFSETQRNKGNFPGRFSGRQFSNSRSEMNVSTLELGDSALYLCASSLPSGGETGELFFGEGSRLTVL.

The chain joins TRBV13 to TRBJ1-1; no DNA is available, so the TRBD1 call from TCRdb remains unchecked. This CDR3 is built from 17 residues. The germline V gene has CDR1 PRHDT and CDR2 FYEKMQ (reference sequence). Here the CDR3 reads CASNPTGTGAWYTEAFF. Supplemented by reference TRBV13 and TRBJ1-1, the full variable domain reads AAGVIQSPRHLIKEKRETATLKCYPIPRHDTVYWYQQGPGQDPQFLISFYEKMQSDKGSIPDRFSAQQFSDYHSELNMSSLELGDSALYFCASNPTGTGAWYTEAFFGQGTRLTVV.

This sequence joins TRBV20-1 and TRBJ2-1; TCRdb calls TRBD1, which cannot be checked without DNA. CDR1 and CDR2 from the germline V gene are DFQATT and SNEGSKA (reference sequence). The CDR3 covers 14 residues. CDR3 sequence: CSATPEGVYNEQFF.

The genes are TRBV19 and TRBJ2-1; the D gene TCRdb calls, TRBD2, cannot be checked with no DNA. CDR1 is LNHDA, CDR2 SQIVND, per germline (reference sequence). This CDR3 comprises 15 residues. CDR3 region: CASSSLAGEANEQFF.

This sequence joins TRBV19 and TRBJ2-1. Germline lookup yields CDR1 LNHDA and CDR2 SQIVND (reference sequence). This CDR3 has 11 residues. CDR3 amino acids: CASSGVREQFF. The entire variable domain, with the rest obtained from reference TRBV19 and TRBJ2-1, is as follows: DGGITQSPKYLFRKEGQNVTLSCEQNLNHDAMYWYRQDPGQGLRLIYYSQIVNDFQKGDIAEGYSVSREKKESFPLTVTSAQKNPTAFYLCASSGVREQFFGPGTRLTVL.

The V gene is TRBV13, the J gene TRBJ2-3; TCRdb names TRBD2, which stays unverified in the absence of DNA. The CDR3 totals 14 residues. Germline CDR1 reads PRHDT; CDR2 reads FYEKMQ (reference sequence). CDR3 protein: CATHSGREADTQYF. Combining the CDR3 with reference TRBV13 and TRBJ2-3 gives the whole variable domain AAGVIQSPRHLIKEKRETATLKCYPIPRHDTVYWYQQGPGQDPQFLISFYEKMQSDKGSIPDRFSAQQFSDYHSELNMSSLELGDSALYFCATHSGREADTQYFGPGTRLTVL.

This rearrangement joins TRBV20-1 to TRBJ2-3. This CDR3 is built from 16 residues. The germline gives CDR1 DFQATT, CDR2 SNEGSKA (reference sequence). The CDR3 protein is CSANSASSETTDTQYF.

V and J are TRBV5-4 and TRBJ1-6; the TCRdb D gene call, TRBD1, has no DNA to confirm it. Germline V gene data show CDR1 as SGHNT and CDR2 as YYREEE (reference sequence). The CDR3 totals 17 residues. The chain's CDR3 is CASSLDPGLAYNSPLHF.

The rearrangement links TRBV7-9 to TRBJ2-7; as DNA is missing, the TRBD2 call by TCRdb cannot be tested. The CDR3 is 12 residues long. CDR1 is SEHNR, CDR2 FQNEAQ, per germline (reference sequence). CDR3 sequence: CASGGGNYEQYF. The full variable domain, its missing parts supplied by reference TRBV7-9 and TRBJ2-7, is DTGVSQNPRHKITKRGQNVTFRCDPISEHNRLYWYRQTLGQGPEFLTYFQNEAQLEKSRLLSDRFSAERPKGSFSTLEIQRTEQGDSAMYLCASGGGNYEQYFGPGTRLTVT.

The chain carries TRBV4-2 and TRBJ2-4; TCRdb lists TRBD2, though no DNA is available to test this call. Germline V lookup: CDR1 LGHNA, CDR2 YNFKEQ. This CDR3 comprises 19 residues. The CDR3 protein is CASSQTPALREGQGNIQYF.

The chain is built from TRBV15 and TRBJ1-5. CDR1 is LNHNV and CDR2 is YYDKDF in the germline V gene (reference sequence). The CDR3 length is 14 residues. The CDR3 protein is CATSRDLGNQPQHF.

The chain is built from TRBV29-1 and TRBJ2-3; TCRdb picks TRBD1, but there is no DNA to check that call. This CDR3 comprises 14 residues. Germline V gives CDR1 SQVTM, CDR2 ANQGSEA. CDR3 sequence reads: CSVAPTGQADTQYF.

CDR3 protein: CAWTLGLRGTEAFF. The J gene is TRBJ1-1, the V gene TRBV30. The CDR3 is made up of 14 amino acids. Germline CDR1 GTSNPN, CDR2 SVGIG (reference sequence).

The V call is TRBV5-6, the J call TRBJ2-7; TCRdb designates TRBD1, a call that cannot be tested without DNA. There are 14 residues in the CDR3. From germline, CDR1 is SGHDT and CDR2 YYEEEE. Here the CDR3 reads CASSSGQGIYEQYF.

The CDR3 protein is CASSYSNSGANVLTF. This chain joins TRBV6-2 or TRBV6-3 and TRBJ2-6. Germline-derived CDR1 and CDR2 are MNHEY and SVGEGT. The CDR3 totals 15 residues.

V and J are TRBV29-1 and TRBJ1-3. The germline V gene encodes CDR1 SQVTM and CDR2 ANQGSEA. The CDR3 spans 11 residues. CDR3 sequence reads: CSLLLGNTIYF.

The chain recombines TRBV7-9 with TRBJ2-7; TCRdb returns TRBD1, unconfirmable since there is no DNA. The CDR3 is made up of 16 amino acids. Germline values: CDR1 SEHNR, CDR2 FQNEAQ (reference sequence). CDR3 region: CASSPSWGRDFYEQYF.

This sequence joins TRBV5-1 and TRBJ2-1. Per the germline V gene, CDR1 is SGHRS and CDR2 is YFSETQ. This CDR3 contains 12 residues. The chain's CDR3 is CASSFVNNEQFF. Using reference TRBV5-1 and TRBJ2-1 for the parts outside the CDR3, the full variable domain is KAGVTQTPRYLIKTRGQQVTLSCSPISGHRSVSWYQQTPGQGLQFLFEYFSETQRNKGNFPGRFSGRQFSNSRSEMNVSTLELGDSALYLCASSFVNNEQFFGPGTRLTVL.

This rearrangement joins TRBV6-2 or TRBV6-3 to TRBJ2-1; TCRdb proposes TRBD2, but this gene call is untestable without DNA. Germline V gene sequence: CDR1 MNHEY, CDR2 SVGEGT. The CDR3 loop spans 16 amino acids. The CDR3 sequence is CASSTEAGVIWNEQFF.

The chain recombines TRBV24-1 with TRBJ2-5. The CDR3 extends over 15 amino acids. The germline CDR1 and CDR2 sequences are KGHDR and SFDVKD. CDR3 sequence reads: CATSDRRSDQETQYF.

The chain carries TRBV19 and TRBJ2-5. The CDR3 runs 13 residues. Germline V lookup: CDR1 LNHDA, CDR2 SQIVND (reference sequence). CDR3 sequence: CASSIDQEETQYF.

The chain couples TRBV12-3 or TRBV12-4 to TRBJ2-3; absent DNA, TCRdb's TRBD1 call cannot be checked. The CDR3 has 16 amino acids. The CDR3 protein is CASSSRRGHSTDTQYF.

The chain uses TRBV7-9 and TRBJ1-2; TCRdb's D call of TRBD1 is untestable without DNA. This CDR3 spans 17 amino acids. Germline assignment: CDR1 SEHNR and CDR2 FQNEAQ (reference sequence). The CDR3 reads CASSEKTGTTLPYGYTF.

The chain couples TRBV29-1 to TRBJ2-5; TCRdb selects TRBD1, and the lack of DNA leaves this call unchecked. This CDR3 region has 13 residues. Germline assignment: CDR1 SQVTM and CDR2 ANQGSEA. This CDR3 is CSANPQELETQYF. The entire variable domain, with the rest obtained from reference TRBV29-1 and TRBJ2-5, is as follows: SAVISQKPSRDICQRGTSLTIQCQVDSQVTMMFWYRQQPGQSLTLIATANQGSEATYESGFVIDKFPISRPNLTFSTLTVSNMSPEDSSIYLCSANPQELETQYFGPGTRLLVL.

The chain recombines TRBV19 with TRBJ2-1; TCRdb gives TRBD1 as the D gene, but with no DNA this cannot be confirmed. This CDR3 region has 13 residues. From germline, CDR1 is LNHDA and CDR2 SQIVND (reference sequence). CDR3 loop: CASSLGVSNEQFF.

The J gene is TRBJ2-1, the V gene TRBV20-1; TCRdb selects TRBD1, and the lack of DNA leaves this call unchecked. The germline CDR1 and CDR2 sequences are DFQATT and SNEGSKA (reference sequence). The CDR3 spans 15 residues. CDR3: CSVYSGTGDYNEQFF.

This chain connects TRBV4-1 to TRBJ2-2; TCRdb outputs TRBD1, but without DNA this stays unchecked. The germline gives CDR1 MGHRA, CDR2 YSYEKL. CDR3 size: 16 residues. The chain's CDR3 is CASSQEGQPNTGELFF.

The V and J genes are TRBV24-1 and TRBJ2-2; the D call of TRBD1 rests on TCRdb alone, since no DNA is present to check it. The CDR3 is 13 residues long. Germline assignment: CDR1 KGHDR and CDR2 SFDVKD. The CDR3 here is CATSADGMGELFF.

The chain joins TRBV29-1 to TRBJ2-1. From germline, CDR1 is SQVTM and CDR2 ANQGSEA. The CDR3 totals 13 residues. Here the CDR3 reads CSVVLSSYNEQFF.

This chain connects TRBV7-2 to TRBJ2-1; TCRdb calls TRBD2, which cannot be checked without DNA. The V gene's germline CDR1 is SGHTA and CDR2 FQGNSA. This CDR3 contains 15 residues. CDR3 in amino acids: CASSPGLAAYNEQFF.